The present T cell receptor (beta chain) was sequenced within a study of CD8 T cells in ankylosing spondylitis. Overall study findings and caveats: Clones that were linked to disease were CD8+ and were relatively rare in peripheral blood. Made up of 7 to 9 highly homologous variants, a TCR beta motif appeared characteristic of ankylosing spondylitis blood. Enrichment of disease-linked clones was reportedly significant in matched ankylosing spondylitis synovial fluid.

V was cut by 7 bases and J by 1 base, with 10 bases left in between. Germline CDR1 reads SQVTM; CDR2 reads ANQGSEA. CDR3 length equals 13 residues. Via MiXCR, TCRdb re-called the 5' RACE reads, giving one row per CDR3 protein. The table has 130,000 or so distinct CDR3 sequences, over 15% seen once. This clonotype has a count of ten or more. Its antigen is currently unknown. This sequence was found in a male donor with ankylosing spondylitis. The chain uses TRBV29-1 and TRBJ2-2, with TRBD1 as a possible D gene (6 bases). The sequenced sample was blood, either unsorted or a sorted T cell fraction (not recorded which). CDR3 amino acids: CSGETGNTGELFF. CDR3 DNA: TGCAGCGGGGAGACAGGGAACACCGGGGAGCTGTTTTTT.